The table lists the clone carrying this TCR beta chain with many counts. The antigen is not known. V lost 1 base, J lost 3 bases, and 12 bases lay in between. The CDR3 spans 15 residues. Germline-derived CDR1 and CDR2 are DFQATT and SNEGSKA (reference sequence). This library used approximately 0.4 ug RNA and molecular barcoded adaptors spanning alpha/delta and beta/gamma chains. TCRdb re-derived calls from the reads in MiXCR, one entry per CDR3 protein. The sample records 130,000 or so distinct CDR3 sequences, roughly 13% being singletons. The data originate from a study of read filtering for tumor transcriptome and immune sequencing. Overall study context: By R-ISS, stages I, II and III held approximately 8, 16 and 7 patients.

Study outcomes and limitations: Even smaller IR-seq throughput identified most shared clonotypes. About 77% of IR-seq clonotypes had a single read, yet these held approximately 4% of reads.

This clonotype was obtained from a donor aged 40 or older with multiple myeloma. V usage is TRBV20-1 and J usage is TRBJ2-2; tentatively, D is TRBD2 (6 bases). The specimen was a population of CD138-negative cells sorted from bone marrow. The CDR3 sequence is CSARVAGRDTGELFF. The DNA of the CDR3 is TGCAGTGCTAGAGTTGCGGGAAGGGACACCGGGGAGCTGTTTTTT.